This TCR beta chain was recorded in a study of blood T cell repertoires in COVID-19. Overall study: The samples span acute and convalescent COVID-19 from the United States, Italy and Spain. Sample material is recorded as cDNA or gDNA derived from T cells, B-cell-depleted T cells, or PBMCs.

Original processing methods: Nucleated cell number was recorded as an estimate derived from reference gene primer amplification. TCRdb's table, derived via immunoSEQ multiplex PCR, lists solely in-frame clones and lacks some. That table supplies the V and J calls and clone size; D and trimming were determined from the DNA. The sample holds over 110,000 clones, about 91% seen once. Germline values: CDR1 SGHDN, CDR2 FVKESK. CDR3 size: 15 residues. With V trimmed by 2 bases and J by 5 bases, 6 bases remained unmatched. The sample was peripheral blood. The rearrangement uses TRBV14 and TRBJ1-1; TRBD1 aligns across 9 bases. The receptor's source is a human donor in a cohort sampled during active COVID-19. The CDR3 protein is CASSQRGQGRTEAFF. The CDR3 DNA sequence: TGTGCCAGCAGCCAAAGGGGACAGGGTCGAACTGAAGCTTTCTTT.